These T cell receptor beta chains were read from a single sample in a study of blood T cell repertoires in COVID-19. Only in-frame clones appear in the TCRdb table, and some are missing; sequencing was by immunoSEQ multiplex PCR. The data contain roughly 69,000 clones, roughly 87% of them singletons. The sample taken for sequencing was peripheral blood. Receptor source: a man in his forties or fifties with active COVID-19. The CDR3 runs from the conserved cysteine through the conserved F or W.

j_call v_call cdr3_aa
TRBJ2-7 TRBV7-2 CASSQELAGVGPGEQYF
TRBJ1-1 TRBV9 CASSVGEGAGTEAFF
TRBJ2-7 TRBV10-3 CAISVGGPTYEQYF
TRBJ2-7 TRBV7-9 CASSPTRSGRGEQYF
TRBJ2-7 TRBV5-4 CASSLAVAGGPYEQYF
TRBJ2-2 TRBV7-9 CASSPRLAGGDTGELFF
TRBJ2-2 TRBV21-1 CASSITGAGELFF
TRBJ2-7 TRBV27 CASSLRRESYEQYF
TRBJ2-1 TRBV19 CASSIGGSGGNEQFF
TRBJ1-4 TRBV7-9 CASSQAGVDNEKLFF
TRBJ1-3 TRBV6-2/TRBV6-3 CASSPGQVSGNTIYF
TRBJ1-6 TRBV2 CASSKQASPLHF
TRBJ1-2 TRBV10-2 CASRTDSYGYTF
TRBJ2-1 TRBV28 CASSLRHVRGGSSYNEQFF
TRBJ1-1 TRBV6-6 CASSYGAGLNTEAFF
TRBJ1-2 TRBV24-1 CATSDATGSGVNYGYTF
TRBJ1-6 TRBV28 CASSLLDRSSSPLHF
TRBJ1-2 TRBV28 CASSLVSGKGYTF
TRBJ1-3 TRBV7-8 CASSLMQGGNTIYF
TRBJ2-3 TRBV6-2/TRBV6-3 CASSKLSGRRTDTQYF
TRBJ2-1 TRBV4-3 CASSLSPIAGGPSNEQFF
TRBJ1-5 TRBV20-1 CSASSHINSNQPQHF
TRBJ2-5 TRBV5-1 CASKRWTGVAETQYF
TRBJ1-2 TRBV2 CASSPGQLGGYTF
TRBJ1-1 TRBV7-9 CASSLGGLRGGETEAFF
TRBJ1-5 TRBV28 CASSPWTGPSTGQPQHF
TRBJ1-2 TRBV9 CASSIPGQGMDYTF
TRBJ2-7 TRBV5-6 CASSFPDNYEQYF
TRBJ1-3 TRBV18 CASSPESSGNTIYF
TRBJ1-2 TRBV9 CASSVDLGARGYTF
TRBJ2-7 TRBV28 CASSSTPGQGFYEQYF
TRBJ2-7 TRBV19 CASKGGTGSSHEQYF
TRBJ1-6 TRBV7-9 CASTSISQGSPLHF
TRBJ1-2 TRBV6-4 CASSVEQGAVYTF
TRBJ2-5 TRBV18 CASSPPGGLRETQYF
TRBJ1-5 TRBV28 CASSFEGGGKPQHF
TRBJ2-1 TRBV3-1/TRBV3-2 CASSPMRGPYNEQFF
TRBJ1-1 TRBV4-3 CASSQTTGEVLVSGAFF